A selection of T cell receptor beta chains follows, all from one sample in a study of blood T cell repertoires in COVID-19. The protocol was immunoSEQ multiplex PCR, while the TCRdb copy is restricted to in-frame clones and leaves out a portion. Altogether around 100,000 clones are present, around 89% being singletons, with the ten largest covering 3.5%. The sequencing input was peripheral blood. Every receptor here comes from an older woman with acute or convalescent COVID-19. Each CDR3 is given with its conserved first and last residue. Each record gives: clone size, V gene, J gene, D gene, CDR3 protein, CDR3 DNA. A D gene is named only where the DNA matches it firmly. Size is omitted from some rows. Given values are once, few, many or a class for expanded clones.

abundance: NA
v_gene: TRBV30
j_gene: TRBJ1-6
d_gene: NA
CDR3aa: CAWSVGRRDSPLHF
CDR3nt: TGTGCCTGGAGTGTCGGCAGGAGGGATTCACCCCTCCACTTT

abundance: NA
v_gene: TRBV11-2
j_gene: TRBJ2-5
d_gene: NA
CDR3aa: CASSFDYQETQYF
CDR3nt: TGTGCCAGCAGCTTCGACTACCAAGAGACCCAGTACTTC

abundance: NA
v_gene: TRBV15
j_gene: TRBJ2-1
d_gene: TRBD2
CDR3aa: CATSTGLADYNEQFF
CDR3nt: TGTGCCACCAGCACGGGACTAGCGGACTACAATGAGCAGTTCTTC

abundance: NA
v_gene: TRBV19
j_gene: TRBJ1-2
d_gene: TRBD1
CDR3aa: CASSPTGGDYGYTF
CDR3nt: TGTGCCAGTAGTCCTACAGGGGGGGACTATGGCTACACCTTC

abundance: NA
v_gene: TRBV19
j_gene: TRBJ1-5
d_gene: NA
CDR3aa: CASSHSPQPQHF
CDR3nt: TGTGCCAGTAGTCATAGCCCTCAGCCCCAGCATTTT

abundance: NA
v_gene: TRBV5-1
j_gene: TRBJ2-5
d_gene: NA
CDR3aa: CASSPGQPQETQYF
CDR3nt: TGCGCCAGCAGCCCCGGACAGCCCCAAGAGACCCAGTACTTC

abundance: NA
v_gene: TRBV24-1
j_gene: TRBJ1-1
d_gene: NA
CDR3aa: CATSRGDTEAFF
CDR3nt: TGTGCCACCAGTCGCGGGGACACTGAAGCTTTCTTT

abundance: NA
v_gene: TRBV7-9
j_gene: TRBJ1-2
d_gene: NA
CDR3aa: CASSLYGSANYGYTF
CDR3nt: TGTGCCAGCAGCTTATACGGGTCAGCTAACTATGGCTACACCTTC

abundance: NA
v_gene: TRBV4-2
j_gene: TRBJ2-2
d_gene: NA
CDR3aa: CASSQGTLNTGELFF
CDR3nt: TGTGCCAGCAGCCAAGGGACACTGAACACCGGGGAGCTGTTTTTT

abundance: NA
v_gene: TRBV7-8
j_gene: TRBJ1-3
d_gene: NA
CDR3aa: CASSAQGNGNTIYF
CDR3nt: TGTGCCAGCAGCGCACAGGGTAATGGAAACACCATATATTTT

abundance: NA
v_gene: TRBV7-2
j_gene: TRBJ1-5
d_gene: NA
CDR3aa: CASSSDSYSNQPQHF
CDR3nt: TGTGCCAGCAGCTCCGACAGTTATAGCAATCAGCCCCAGCATTTT

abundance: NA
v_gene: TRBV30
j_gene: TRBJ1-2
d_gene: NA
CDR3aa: CAWSPKTIYGGGYTF
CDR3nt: TGTGCCTGGAGCCCAAAAACTATCTACGGAGGTGGCTACACCTTC

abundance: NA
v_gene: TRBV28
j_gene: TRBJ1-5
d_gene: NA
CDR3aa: CASSLRGGLSQPQHF
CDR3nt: TGTGCCAGCAGTTTACGGGGGGGTTTAAGTCAGCCCCAGCATTTT

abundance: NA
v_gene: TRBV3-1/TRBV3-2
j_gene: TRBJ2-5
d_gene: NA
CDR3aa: CASSRLGSQETQYF
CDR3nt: TGTGCCAGCAGCCGTCTCGGGTCGCAAGAGACCCAGTACTTC

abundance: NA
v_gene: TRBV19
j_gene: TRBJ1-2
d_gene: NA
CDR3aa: CASSRKPGGYTF
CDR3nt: TGTGCCAGTAGTAGAAAGCCTGGTGGCTACACCTTC

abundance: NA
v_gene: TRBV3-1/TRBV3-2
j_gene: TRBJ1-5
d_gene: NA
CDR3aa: CASSQASGNQPQHF
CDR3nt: TGTGCCAGCAGCCAAGCTTCAGGAAATCAGCCCCAGCATTTT

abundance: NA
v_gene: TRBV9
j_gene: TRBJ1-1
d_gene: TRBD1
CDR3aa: CASSAGSPGTGAGAAEAFF
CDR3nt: TGTGCCAGCAGCGCAGGGAGTCCCGGGACAGGGGCCGGTGCGGCTGAAGCTTTCTTT

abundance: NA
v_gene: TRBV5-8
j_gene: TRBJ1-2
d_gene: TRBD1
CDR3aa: CASSTPRDRARYGYTF
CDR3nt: TGTGCCAGCAGCACACCTCGGGACAGGGCCCGCTATGGCTACACCTTC

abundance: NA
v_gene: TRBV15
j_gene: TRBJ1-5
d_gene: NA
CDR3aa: CATSREGGGVQPQHF
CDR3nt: TGTGCCACCAGCAGAGAGGGCGGGGGAGTTCAGCCCCAGCATTTT

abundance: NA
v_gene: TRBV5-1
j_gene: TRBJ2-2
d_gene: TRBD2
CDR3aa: CASSRYSGSITGELFF
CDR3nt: TGCGCCAGCAGCCGTTATAGCGGGAGTATTACCGGGGAGCTGTTTTTT

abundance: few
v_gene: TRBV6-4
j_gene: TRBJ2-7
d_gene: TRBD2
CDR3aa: CASSESRTSGTLYF
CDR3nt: TGTGCCAGCAGTGAGAGTCGGACTAGCGGGACATTGTACTTC

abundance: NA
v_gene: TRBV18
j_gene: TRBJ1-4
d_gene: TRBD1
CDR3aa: CASSRPPGQGARATNEKLFF
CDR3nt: TGTGCCAGCTCAAGGCCGCCGGGACAGGGCGCGCGTGCAACTAATGAAAAACTGTTTTTT

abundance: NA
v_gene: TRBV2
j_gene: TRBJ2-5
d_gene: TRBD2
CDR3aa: CASSDTGLAGETQYF
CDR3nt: TGTGCCAGCAGTGATACGGGGCTAGCGGGAGAGACCCAGTACTTC

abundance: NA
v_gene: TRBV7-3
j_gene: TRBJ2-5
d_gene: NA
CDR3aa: CASINGSQHLGETQYF
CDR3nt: TGTGCCAGCATCAACGGGAGTCAGCATTTGGGGGAGACCCAGTACTTC

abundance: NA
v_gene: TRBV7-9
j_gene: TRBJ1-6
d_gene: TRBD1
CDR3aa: CASSTWTGGEGSPLHF
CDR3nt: TGTGCCAGCAGCACCTGGACAGGGGGCGAGGGTTCACCCCTCCACTTT

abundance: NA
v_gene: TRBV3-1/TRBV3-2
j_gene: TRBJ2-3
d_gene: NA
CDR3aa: CASSQGRTGDTQYF
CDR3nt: TGTGCCAGCAGCCAAGGGCGAACGGGAGATACGCAGTATTTT

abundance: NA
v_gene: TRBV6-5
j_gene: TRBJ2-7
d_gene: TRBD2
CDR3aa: CASQGLAAYEQYF
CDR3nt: TGTGCCAGTCAAGGACTAGCGGCCTACGAGCAGTACTTC

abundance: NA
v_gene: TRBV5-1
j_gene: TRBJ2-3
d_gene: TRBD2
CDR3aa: CASSLEGSSGSLNTQYF
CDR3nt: TGCGCCAGCAGCTTGGAAGGTTCTAGCGGGAGTTTAAATACGCAGTATTTT

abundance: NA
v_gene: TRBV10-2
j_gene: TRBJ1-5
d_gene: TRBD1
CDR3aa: CASSDRGLSQPQHF
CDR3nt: TGCGCCAGCAGTGACAGGGGGCTAAGTCAGCCCCAGCATTTT

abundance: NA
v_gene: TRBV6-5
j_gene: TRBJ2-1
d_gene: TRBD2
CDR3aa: CASSFSGRLDEQFF
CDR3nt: TGTGCCAGCAGTTTTAGCGGGAGGCTGGATGAGCAGTTCTTC

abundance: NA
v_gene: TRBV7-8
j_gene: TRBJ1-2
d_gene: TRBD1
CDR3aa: CASSLDRGGSGYTF
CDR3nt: TGTGCCAGCAGCTTAGACAGGGGCGGAAGTGGCTACACCTTC

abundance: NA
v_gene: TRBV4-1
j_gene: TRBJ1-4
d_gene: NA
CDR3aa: CASSQGQGPEKLFF
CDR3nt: TGCGCCAGCAGCCAAGGCCAGGGTCCCGAAAAACTGTTTTTT

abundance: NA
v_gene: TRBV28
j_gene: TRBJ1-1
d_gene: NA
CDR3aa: CASSVTDSRNTEAFF
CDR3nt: TGTGCCAGCAGTGTAACCGACAGTAGGAACACTGAAGCTTTCTTT

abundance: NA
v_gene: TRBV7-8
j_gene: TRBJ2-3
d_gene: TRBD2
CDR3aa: CASSREGYTQYF
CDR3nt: TGTGCCAGCAGCCGGGAGGGGTATACGCAGTATTTT

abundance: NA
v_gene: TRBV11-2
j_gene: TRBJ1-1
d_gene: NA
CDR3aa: CASSPRGRGTEAFF
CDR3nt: TGTGCCAGCAGCCCCAGGGGCCGGGGCACTGAAGCTTTCTTT

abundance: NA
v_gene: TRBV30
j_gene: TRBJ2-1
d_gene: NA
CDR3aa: CAQNKGSYNEQFF
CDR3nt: TGTGCCCAAAATAAGGGGTCCTACAATGAGCAGTTCTTC

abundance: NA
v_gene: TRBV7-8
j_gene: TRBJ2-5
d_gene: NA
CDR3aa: CASSANPGTDRLTQYF
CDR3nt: TGTGCCAGCAGCGCAAACCCCGGGACGGACAGATTGACCCAGTACTTC

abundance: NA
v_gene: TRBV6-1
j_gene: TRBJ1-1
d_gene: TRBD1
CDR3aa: CASSGRVGTDPINTEAFF
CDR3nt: TGTGCCAGCAGTGGGAGGGTAGGGACAGACCCCATCAACACTGAAGCTTTCTTT

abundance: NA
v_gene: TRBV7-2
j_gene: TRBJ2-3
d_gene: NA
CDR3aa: CASSLDGGDTDTQYF
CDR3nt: TGTGCCAGCAGCTTAGATGGCGGGGACACAGATACGCAGTATTTT

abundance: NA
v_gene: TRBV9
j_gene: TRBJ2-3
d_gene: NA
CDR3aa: CASSVEPTTNTQYF
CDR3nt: TGTGCCAGCAGCGTAGAGCCGACTACGAATACGCAGTATTTT

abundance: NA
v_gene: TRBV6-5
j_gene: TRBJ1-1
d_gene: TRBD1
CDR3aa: CASSRQGGIWAFF
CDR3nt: TGTGCCAGCAGTAGACAGGGGGGGATATGGGCTTTCTTT

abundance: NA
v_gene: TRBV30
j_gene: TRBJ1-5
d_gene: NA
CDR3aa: CAWSTAGTTSPEANQPQHF
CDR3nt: TGTGCCTGGAGTACCGCGGGAACAACCTCTCCTGAAGCGAATCAGCCCCAGCATTTT

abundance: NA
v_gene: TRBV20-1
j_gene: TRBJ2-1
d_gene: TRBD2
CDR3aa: CSASGTSGTYNEQFF
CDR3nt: TGCAGTGCTAGTGGAACTAGCGGGACATACAATGAGCAGTTCTTC

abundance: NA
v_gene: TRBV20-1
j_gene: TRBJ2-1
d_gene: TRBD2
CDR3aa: CSASRTSGRGEQFF
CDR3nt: TGCAGTGCTAGTAGGACTAGCGGGAGAGGTGAGCAGTTCTTC

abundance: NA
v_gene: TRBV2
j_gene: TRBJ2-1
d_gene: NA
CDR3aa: CASNSGDAFYNEQFF
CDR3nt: TGTGCCAGCAACAGCGGAGACGCGTTCTACAATGAGCAGTTCTTC

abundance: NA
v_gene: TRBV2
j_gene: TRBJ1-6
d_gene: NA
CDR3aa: CASKDSGSYNSPLHF
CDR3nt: TGTGCCAGCAAGGACAGTGGATCCTATAATTCACCCCTCCACTTT

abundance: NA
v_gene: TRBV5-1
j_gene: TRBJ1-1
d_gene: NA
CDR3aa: CASSFAQSTEAFF
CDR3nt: TGCGCCAGCAGCTTTGCACAGTCCACTGAAGCTTTCTTT

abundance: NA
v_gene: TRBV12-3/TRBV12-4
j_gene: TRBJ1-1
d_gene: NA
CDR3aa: CASSRVRAEAFF
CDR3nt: TGTGCCAGCAGCAGGGTTCGGGCTGAAGCTTTCTTT

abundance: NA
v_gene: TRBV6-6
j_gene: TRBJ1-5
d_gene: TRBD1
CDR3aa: CASSQDRVRGSNQPQHF
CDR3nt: TGTGCCAGCAGTCAGGACAGGGTAAGGGGAAGCAATCAGCCCCAGCATTTT

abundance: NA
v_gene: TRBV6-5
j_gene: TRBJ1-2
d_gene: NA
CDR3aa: CASSSPVNYGYTF
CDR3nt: TGTGCCAGCAGTTCTCCGGTTAACTATGGCTACACCTTC

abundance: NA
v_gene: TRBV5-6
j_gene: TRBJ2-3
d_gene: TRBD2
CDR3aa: CASSQGLPSTDTQYF
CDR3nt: TGTGCCAGCAGCCAGGGACTACCCTCCACAGATACGCAGTATTTT